This TCR beta chain originates from a study of T cell responses to AZD1222 COVID-19 vaccine. Whole-study findings and limits: Repertoire sampling was restricted to post-peak T cell response timepoints. Donors in the cohort were predominantly white British and more often female, and clonal diversity was possibly underestimated. Variant regions that are unmutated are reportedly the target of nearly half of spike-specific TCRs.

V lost 10 bases and J 5 bases, leaving 12 bases between the germline ends. The CDR3 extends over 13 amino acids. Germline V gene sequence: CDR1 MNHEY, CDR2 SVGAGI. Profiling relied on immunoSEQ multiplex PCR, and the TCRdb table lists in-frame clones only, not all of them. The sample yields about 120,000 clones, around 94% seen once. As for this clone: Its specificity is unknown.

The receptor was derived from an adult in good health. The starting material was peripheral blood, obtained on day 0 of AZD1222 vaccination. The V and J genes are TRBV6-5 and TRBJ1-6; D is ambiguous. As DNA, the CDR3 is TGTGCCACCGAGGCAGCTAATAATTCACCCCTCCACTTT. It yields the protein CATEAANNSPLHF.